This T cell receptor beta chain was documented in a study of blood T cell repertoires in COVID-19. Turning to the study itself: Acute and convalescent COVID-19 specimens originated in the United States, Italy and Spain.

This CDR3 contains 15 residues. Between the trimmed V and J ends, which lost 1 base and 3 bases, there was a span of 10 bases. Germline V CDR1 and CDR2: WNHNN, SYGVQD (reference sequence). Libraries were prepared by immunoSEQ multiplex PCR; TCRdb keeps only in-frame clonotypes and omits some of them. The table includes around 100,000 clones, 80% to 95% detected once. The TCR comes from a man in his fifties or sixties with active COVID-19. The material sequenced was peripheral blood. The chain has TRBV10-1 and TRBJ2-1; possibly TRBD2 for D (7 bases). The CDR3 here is CASSELRGGYNEQFF. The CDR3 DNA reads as TGCGCCAGCAGTGAGTTGAGGGGGGGCTACAATGAGCAGTTCTTC.